Shown below are 17 T cell receptor beta chains from a single sample sequenced in a study of T cells after yellow fever vaccination. TCRdb re-derived calls from the 5' RACE reads in MiXCR, one entry per CDR3 protein. The repertoire consists of some 670,000 distinct CDR3 sequences, with 12% occurring once and the leading ten covering 15%. The input for sequencing was PBMCs, taken on the day of the yellow fever booster vaccination. The receptors shown here come from a man younger than 40 who received the YFV17D yellow fever vaccine.

This clonotype turned up a few times. The rearrangement uses TRBV7-8 and TRBJ2-1, with 7 bases matching TRBD2. This CDR3 region has 16 residues. CDR1 and CDR2 (germline): SGHVS, FQNEAQ. Unmatched junction bases numbered 14, after V lost 5 bases and J lost 7 bases. The CDR3 sequence: CASSPLEGLAVNEQFF. The CDR3 DNA follows: TGTGCCAGCAGCCCCCTGGAGGGGCTAGCGGTGAATGAGCAGTTCTTC.

This clonotype occurred a few times. The rearrangement joins TRBV30 to TRBJ2-2; TRBD2 matches at 7 bases. The CDR3 is 14 amino acids. The germline V gene encodes CDR1 GTSNPN and CDR2 SVGIG (reference sequence). The chain's CDR3 is CALFSGLNTGELFF. CDR3 nucleotides: TGTGCGCTGTTTAGCGGGCTTAACACCGGGGAGCTGTTTTTT.

The DNA of the CDR3 is TGCAGTGCCGTCCGTAATGACGGAGCTTTCTTT. This sequence encodes CSAVRNDGAFF. The genes are TRBV20-1 and TRBJ1-1; unclear D gene. The germline V and J ends were trimmed by 6 bases and 10 bases, with 15 bases remaining between them. Germline loops: CDR1 DFQATT, CDR2 SNEGSKA (reference sequence). The CDR3 is 11 residues long.

This clonotype occurred many times. The rearrangement links TRBV4-3 to TRBJ2-3; D might be TRBD1 (6 bases). V was cut by 4 bases and J by 6 bases, with 14 bases left in between. The length of the CDR3 is 14 residues. Germline-derived CDR1 and CDR2 are LGHNA and YSLEER. CDR3 bases: TGCGCCAGCAGCCCTGGACAGCGTTCGGATACGCAGTATTTT. It translates to CASSPGQRSDTQYF.

This clonotype has only a few counts. The chain uses TRBV20-1 and TRBJ2-7; 8 nucleotides agree with TRBD2. Trimming at V came to 0 bases and at J to 2 bases, leaving 6 bases not matched to a gene. CDR1 and CDR2 from the germline V gene are DFQATT and SNEGSKA (reference sequence). The CDR3 consists of 15 residues. The CDR3 loop reads CSARDRGGSPYEQYF. The CDR3 DNA is TGCAGTGCTAGAGATCGCGGGGGGAGTCCCTACGAGCAGTACTTC.

The gene calls are TRBV7-8 and TRBJ2-1; 9 bases are shared with TRBD2. V dropped 1 base and J dropped 7; count of bases not matched to a gene: 5. The CDR3 length is 15 residues. From germline, CDR1 is SGHVS and CDR2 FQNEAQ. CDR3 nucleotide sequence: TGTGCCAGCAGCTTAGGGGCTAGCGGGAAGAATGAGCAGTTCTTC. It is translated as CASSLGASGKNEQFF.

V gene TRBV6-2 or TRBV6-3 combines with J gene TRBJ2-1; 8 nucleotides line up with TRBD2. V lost 7 bases and J lost 7; bases outside the gene matches: 15. From germline, CDR1 is MNHEY and CDR2 SVGEGT. The CDR3 loop spans 16 amino acids. The CDR3 loop is CASTKERVAGLNEQFF. For the CDR3, the DNA is TGTGCCAGCACCAAGGAGAGGGTAGCGGGACTTAATGAGCAGTTCTTC.

This clonotype was observed a few times. The chain carries TRBV5-1 and TRBJ2-1; no reliable D call. The CDR3 has 12 amino acids. The germline V and J ends were trimmed by 3 bases and 7 bases, with 8 bases remaining between them. Germline V gene sequence: CDR1 SGHRS, CDR2 YFSETQ. CDR3: CASSSSKNEQFF. The DNA of the CDR3 is TGCGCCAGCAGCTCGTCTAAAAATGAGCAGTTCTTC.

This chain uses TRBV6-2 or TRBV6-3 with TRBJ2-5, with 9 bases that match TRBD1. With 8 bases clipped from V and 3 bases from J, the junction kept 10 bases outside the gene matches. The length of the CDR3 is 15 residues. Germline CDR1 reads MNHEY; CDR2 reads SVGEGT. Written as DNA, the CDR3 is TGTGCCAGCGGAACCCGGGACAGGGTAAAAGAGACCCAGTACTTC. It codes for CASGTRDRVKETQYF.

CDR3: CASSSASETQYF. The CDR3 region has the DNA TGTGCCAGCAGTTCCGCCTCCGAGACCCAGTACTTC. This chain links TRBV6-6 with TRBJ2-5; no reliable D call. Germline V gene lookup returns CDR1 MNHNY and CDR2 SVGAGI (reference sequence). The V gene lost 4 bases and the J gene lost 5 bases, with 8 bases spanning the gap. The CDR3 is made up of 12 amino acids.

This chain links TRBV20-1 with TRBJ1-5, with D unresolved. Deletions cut 3 bases from V and 0 bases from J, with 9 bases between. The CDR3 is 14 amino acids. Germline lookup yields CDR1 DFQATT and CDR2 SNEGSKA (reference sequence). The CDR3, as DNA: TGCAGTGCTAGTAGGGAAAATAGCAATCAGCCCCAGCATTTT. This translates into CSASRENSNQPQHF.

This clonotype has a count of ten or more. The chain is built from TRBV5-1 and TRBJ2-7, with D unclear. Trimming stripped 1 base from V and 2 bases from J, with 4 bases between. Germline CDR1 is SGHRS and CDR2 is YFSETQ. The CDR3 consists of 12 residues. The DNA of the CDR3 is TGCGCCAGCAGCTTGTACCCCTACGAGCAGTACTTC. Translating it yields CASSLYPYEQYF. The variable domain in full, with the rest retrieved from reference TRBV5-1 and TRBJ2-7, is KAGVTQTPRYLIKTRGQQVTLSCSPISGHRSVSWYQQTPGQGLQFLFEYFSETQRNKGNFPGRFSGRQFSNSRSEMNVSTLELGDSALYLCASSLYPYEQYFGPGTRLTVT.

This clonotype has a count of ten or more. This chain joins TRBV5-1 and TRBJ2-1, with TRBD1 identical over 8 bases. Germline lookup yields CDR1 SGHRS and CDR2 YFSETQ. The CDR3 contains 15 residues. Unmatched junction bases numbered 6, after V lost 6 bases and J lost 1 base. The CDR3 DNA is TGCGCCAGCACGCCTGGACAGGGTTCCTACAATGAGCAGTTCTTC. Protein sequence: CASTPGQGSYNEQFF.

This clonotype was seen a handful of times. The chain employs TRBV6-1 and TRBJ1-5, with D possibly TRBD1 on 5 matching bases. This CDR3 has 15 residues. V gave up 6 bases and J gave up 1 base, with 13 bases separating them. Germline CDR1 reads MNHNS; CDR2 reads SASEGT. The CDR3 nucleotides are TGTGCCAGCAGCGCGGGACGCAGAAGCAATCAGCCCCAGCATTTT. Translation: CASSAGRRSNQPQHF.

There are many counts of this clonotype. The V and J genes are TRBV11-2 and TRBJ2-2; D unresolved. V was cut by 5 bases and J by 4 bases, with 5 bases left in between. The germline V gene encodes CDR1 SGHAT and CDR2 FQNNGV. This CDR3 contains 12 residues. For the CDR3, the DNA is TGTGCCAGCAGCAGAAGCACCGGGGAGCTGTTTTTT. This sequence encodes CASSRSTGELFF.

The chain recombines TRBV20-1 with TRBJ2-7; the match to TRBD2 covers 7 bases. Trimming at V came to 0 bases and at J to 4 bases, leaving 9 bases not matched to a gene. CDR3 size: 15 residues. Per germline, CDR1 DFQATT and CDR2 SNEGSKA (reference sequence). The CDR3 region has the DNA TGCAGTGCTAGAGATGGGGCTAGCGGACTATACGAGCAGTACTTC. The encoded protein is CSARDGASGLYEQYF.

This clonotype was detected only a few times. The rearrangement uses TRBV5-6 and TRBJ2-2; D may be TRBD1 or TRBD2 (5 bases each). The CDR3 loop spans 16 amino acids. Trimming pared 5 bases from V and 6 bases from J, leaving 20 bases between. Looked up from germline, CDR1 is SGHDT and CDR2 is YYEEEE. CDR3 sequence: CASSAPRFWGSGELFF. The CDR3 DNA is TGTGCCAGCAGTGCTCCCAGGTTTTGGGGGTCCGGGGAGCTGTTTTTT. Full variable domain (outside the CDR3, taken from reference TRBV5-6 and TRBJ2-2): DAGVTQSPTHLIKTRGQQVTLRCSPKSGHDTVSWYQQALGQGPQFIFQYYEEEERQRGNFPDRFSGHQFPNYSSELNVNALLLGDSALYLCASSAPRFWGSGELFFGEGSRLTVL.